A single sample is the source of the 5 T cell receptor beta chains below, sequenced in a study of regulatory T cells in long-lasting Graves disease. The time point: persistent/refractory GD, antithyroid drugs over 5 years with positive TRAb. The authors made the TCR library using RNA they extracted from PBMCs. CDR3-region Arm-PCR and iRepertoire HTBI primers produced the TCR beta libraries. TCRdb re-called the multiplex PCR reads with MiXCR, one entry per CDR3 protein. There are around 400,000 distinct CDR3 sequences in the sample; 20% to 25% occur only once, and 26% lies in the top ten. Specimen: peripheral blood mononuclear cells (PBMCs), collected when the disease was refractory, from a patient treated with antithyroid drugs. The origin of the receptors is a female donor with Graves disease.

The CDR3 sequence: CASSLEGRKSTDTQYF. The CDR3 coding sequence is TGTGCCAGCAGCTTAGAGGGCAGGAAAAGCACAGATACGCAGTATTTT. J is TRBJ2-3 and V is TRBV7-3; the D gene is possibly TRBD2 (5 bases). The CDR3 is 16 residues long. V gave up 2 bases and J gave up 0 bases, with 12 bases separating them. Germline CDR1 reads SGHTA; CDR2 reads FQGTGA.

This clonotype showed up just a few times. The chain employs TRBV28 and TRBJ2-7, with D perhaps TRBD1 or TRBD2 (6 bases each). CDR3 length equals 14 residues. V was trimmed by 7 bases and J by 7 bases, leaving 20 bases between them. CDR1 is MDHEN, CDR2 SYDVKM, per germline. CDR3 bases: TGTGCCAGCACGGAGGACTACAGGGAAAATGAGCAGTACTTC. It specifies CASTEDYRENEQYF.

This clonotype was detected many times. This rearrangement joins TRBV6-5 to TRBJ1-2; 8 nucleotides agree with TRBD1. The V gene's germline CDR1 is MNHEY and CDR2 SVGAGI. The CDR3 extends over 14 amino acids. J gave up 8 bases and V 0 bases, and 5 bases lay outside the gene matches. CDR3 DNA: TGTGCCAGCAGTTACTCGTCAGGGGGCTGGGGCTACACCTTC. Translating gives CASSYSSGGWGYTF.

To note about this clonotype: A read error is possible here, since a much larger clone lies one base away. This chain links TRBV2 with TRBJ2-4; 8 bases match TRBD1. CDR1 SNHLY and CDR2 FYNNEI come from the germline V gene. V lost 11 bases to trimming and J lost 3 bases; unmatched junction nucleotides: 9. The CDR3 contains 14 residues. In DNA, the CDR3 is TGTGCCGGCACCGCGGACAGGGTCAAAAACATTCAGTACTTC. This sequence encodes CAGTADRVKNIQYF.

This clonotype appeared many times. The chain uses TRBV24-1 and TRBJ1-2, with 9 bases fitting TRBD1. Trimming cost V 7 bases and J 0 bases; bases outside gene matches: 5. The germline V gene encodes CDR1 KGHDR and CDR2 SFDVKD. The CDR3 loop spans 15 amino acids. For the CDR3, the DNA is TGTGCCACCAGCGCGGGGACAGGGTCTAACTATGGCTACACCTTC. It translates to CATSAGTGSNYGYTF.